This T cell receptor (beta chain) stems from a study of OX40 agonist ivuxolimab in advanced cancers. Turning to the study itself: Past anti-PD-1, anti-PD-L1 or anti-CTLA-4 therapy was accepted, and 40% to 50% had received some. Whole-study results and caveats: Certain nonresponders additionally had low normalized T-cell clonal expansion.

In regard to this clone: As yet, its antigen is unknown.

The method was immunoSEQ multiplex PCR; TCRdb's version includes in-frame clones alone and lacks a portion of them. The sample has 65,000 to 75,000 clones, 88% seen once; the top ten hold about 1%. Autoimmune disease history or systemic immunosuppression led to patient exclusion. Sampled blood was obtained at baseline, cycle 4 day 1, and cycle 7 day 1. In germline, CDR1 is MNHEY, CDR2 SMNVEV (reference sequence). V lost 2 bases and J 3 bases, leaving 7 bases between the germline ends. This CDR3 is 13 amino acids long. Sequences were derived from CD4+ or CD8+ T cells sorted from blood, sampled in a trial of the OX40 agonist ivuxolimab. The chain links TRBV27 to TRBJ1-2; a possible D gene is TRBD1 (5 bases). This receptor was taken from an adult with an advanced solid tumor such as melanoma, head and neck, liver or kidney cancer. CDR3 loop: CASSLRGDYGYTF. CDR3 nucleotides: TGTGCCAGCAGTTTACGGGGGGACTATGGCTACACCTTC.